This TCR beta chain was profiled in a study of shared clonotypes between healthy human individuals. General study results and limits: Naive subsets generally exceeded memory subsets in estimated richness.

In germline, CDR1 is SGHTS, CDR2 YDEGEE. V was clipped by 4 bases and J by 0 bases; unmatched bases: 13. The CDR3 covers 18 residues. CD8 cells regarded as naive lacked CD45RO, were positively chosen for CCR7, and omitted terminally differentiated effector memory CD45RA+ cells. Worth noting for this clone: Its antigen is not known.

The table came from immunoSEQ multiplex PCR; TCRdb's copy has only in-frame clones and leaves some out. Of under 2,000,000 clones in the sample, just under 95% are singletons; the top ten hold 1% to 1.5%. This TCR was sampled from a man aged 18-30 years in good health. Source material: naive CD8+ T cells sorted from blood. The chain recombines TRBV5-8 with TRBJ2-7; 10 bases match TRBD2. In nucleotides, the CDR3 is TGTGCCAGCAGCCCAGCGGTCGAGCGGGAGGGCTTCTCCTACGAGCAGTACTTC. It specifies CASSPAVEREGFSYEQYF.